This T cell receptor beta chain was identified during a study of T cell responses to AZD1222 COVID-19 vaccine (dated by TCRdb to about 2021). In the study overall: AZD1222 recipients whose second dose came at about 4 weeks and those whose second dose came at about 12 weeks were combined into one group, since spike-specific TCR depth and breadth did not differ between the two schedules. A total of approximately 250 trial participants underwent TCR sequencing, of whom 200 to 220 had received two doses of AZD1222 and approximately 26 had received two doses of the MenACWY control vaccine. Trial participants were enrolled by age into 18-55, 56-69 and 70-plus year subgroups, with roughly 160, 29 and 62 TCR-sequenced participants respectively. General conclusions and limits of the study: Spike-specific TCR breadth and depth rose significantly after two AZD1222 doses compared with day 0 and with MenACWY recipients. Reportedly, almost half of the unique spike-specific TCRs recognized epitopes lying outside the regions that are mutated in the B.1.351 and B.1.1.7 variants. CD4 TCRs associated with the vaccine covered the entire spike protein, and the dominant responses were in regions 160-218 and 743-854. Because no samples from the day 14 peak response were available, repertoires could be characterized only after the peak T cell response. In the small 56-69-year group, the increase in depth fell short of significance, most likely because of low power. Conclusions about previously exposed vaccinees are limited because only five or six AZD1222 recipients were SARS-CoV-2 seropositive at baseline. Participants were mostly white British, with more females than males. The authors suggested clonal diversity may have been underestimated.

The CDR3 regions of human TCRbeta chains were analyzed by immunosequencing. The authors' pipeline ran thus. Repertoire TCRs were matched against a reference library of SARS-CoV-2-specific TCRs generated with the MIRA antigen-specificity platform. Breadth meant the fraction of unique TCRs that were SARS-CoV-2-associated, whereas depth meant the fraction of total T cells that were SARS-CoV-2-associated. Using the MIRA data, each spike-specific TCR was assigned both to the spike region to which the TCR was reactive and to a CD4 or CD8 class. Log10-transformed breadth and depth values were compared by one-way ANOVA with Sidak's multiple comparisons tests. Sourced from immuneACCESS, this table was stored by TCRdb with only in-frame sequences that have V and J called. A share of the clones is absent; for the studies checked, an unresolved V gene accounts for under half, and the remainder has no known explanation. The V and J calls and clone size are taken from that table; D and trimming were inferred from the DNA. The sample has roughly 150,000 clones on record, more than 70% of them singletons. The ten largest clonotypes hold 2.2% of the sample.

Comments on this clone: Its antigen has not been determined. A junction boundary mismatches the germline segment, possibly from a read error.

The CDR3 contains 13 residues, cysteine and phenylalanine counted. Only the CDR3 part of the read is kept: 39 bases, read in frame from the first base. Taken from the germline V gene, the CDR1 and CDR2 loops are MNHEY and SVGAGI. Taken with the paper, the label for time point translates to: baseline before first vaccination. Vaccinee samples were obtained from the UK trials COV001 and COV002, which included a single-blind randomized controlled phase 2/3 trial of AZD1222 (ChAdOx1 nCoV-19) in healthy adults. For TCRbeta chain sequencing, PBMC samples were collected from trial participants at day 0 and at day 28 after the second dose.

Recombination connected TRBV6-5 to TRBJ1-6; no confident D gene assignment can be made. The sequencing here drew on peripheral blood, taken on day 0 of AZD1222 vaccination. The TCR sequence derives from an adult in good health. The nucleotide sequence reads TGTGCCAGCAGTTACTTTAGACGGCTCCCGAAGGTATTT. This codes for CASSYFRRLPKVF.